The 7 T cell receptor beta chains given below trace back to one sample, sequenced in a study of a mutant IDH1 vaccine in newly diagnosed glioma. Profiling relied on immunoSEQ multiplex PCR, and the TCRdb table lists in-frame clones only, not all of them. In the table there are about 29,000 clones, about 85% of which are singletons. This sample's time point: week 23, last vaccination. The study gave 300 ug of mutant IDH1 20-mer peptide per vaccine dose, with topical imiquimod. Their antigens are not known. This specimen consisted of PBMCs, obtained from a glioma patient whose treatment included an IDH1 peptide vaccine. The receptors were gathered from a woman younger than 30 with glioma.

This clone was observed once. The chain links TRBV2 to TRBJ1-2; unclear D gene. Trimming removed 1 base at V and 3 bases at J, with 6 bases between. Germline loops: CDR1 SNHLY, CDR2 FYNNEI. This CDR3 has 13 residues. The CDR3 spells CASSEEPYYGYTF. CDR3 bases: TGTGCCAGCAGTGAAGAGCCCTACTATGGCTACACCTTC.

By frequency in the sample, this clone is medium-sized. The V call is TRBV6-5, the J call TRBJ2-1; either TRBD1 or TRBD2 may fit D (5 bases each). V lost 6 bases and J lost 4, with 16 bases in between. CDR3 size: 15 residues. Germline lookup yields CDR1 MNHEY and CDR2 SVGAGI. The CDR3 here is CASRKGPLDYNEQFF. The CDR3 DNA sequence: TGTGCCAGCAGAAAGGGACCGCTTGATTACAATGAGCAGTTCTTC.

This chain joins TRBV2 and TRBJ2-2; 13 positions match TRBD2. The junction had 8 bases not matched to a gene; V was cut back by 7 bases and J by 6 bases. Per germline, CDR1 SNHLY and CDR2 FYNNEI. The CDR3 sequence is 16 residues long. The CDR3 DNA sequence: TGTGCCAGCAATATACTAGCGGGAGGGCCGGCCGGGGAGCTGTTTTTT. It is translated as CASNILAGGPAGELFF.

The sample holds a few counts of this clone. V usage is TRBV2 and J usage is TRBJ1-6; D might be TRBD1 (5 bases). The germline gives CDR1 SNHLY, CDR2 FYNNEI. Trimming left V 1 base short and J 3 bases short, with 7 bases between. The CDR3 contains 15 residues. CDR3: CASSEGQFYNSPLHF. The CDR3 nucleotides are TGTGCCAGCAGTGAAGGACAGTTCTATAATTCACCCCTCCACTTT.

The rearrangement joins TRBV5-6 to TRBJ2-5; D gene ambiguous. Germline V gene sequence: CDR1 SGHDT, CDR2 YYEEEE. Trimming shortened V by 0 bases and J by 9 bases, and 9 bases separated the two germline ends. The CDR3 length is 12 residues. The CDR3 protein is CASSLVSGAQYF. The CDR3 DNA is TGTGCCAGCAGCTTGGTATCCGGAGCCCAGTACTTC.

V and J are TRBV19 and TRBJ2-5, with D perhaps matching TRBD2 (6 bases). The germline V gene encodes CDR1 LNHDA and CDR2 SQIVND (reference sequence). CDR3 length: 14 residues. With 4 bases removed from V and 5 bases from J, the gap between germline ends came to 14 bases. CDR3 sequence reads: CASSNGGLGETQYF. Here the CDR3 DNA reads TGTGCCAGTAGTAACGGGGGTTTGGGGGAGACCCAGTACTTC.

The rearrangement links TRBV7-9 to TRBJ1-2, with D perhaps TRBD1 (5 bases). V lost 7 bases to trimming and J lost 2 bases, with 20 bases between them. The V gene's germline CDR1 is SEHNR and CDR2 FQNEAQ (reference sequence). CDR3 length equals 16 residues. CDR3 region: CASTPSGTPRNYGYTF. Written as DNA, the CDR3 is TGTGCCAGCACTCCTTCCGGGACCCCCCGAAACTATGGCTACACCTTC.